This T cell receptor beta chain was obtained from a study of response to subunit inactivated influenza vaccine. Germline values: CDR1 DFQATT, CDR2 SNEGSKA (reference sequence). This CDR3 has 15 amino acids. A single record per CDR3 protein comes from TCRdb applying MiXCR to the RT-PCR reads. The data contain about 480,000 distinct CDR3 sequences, about 25% of them singletons. Whole-study findings and limits: Authors suggested each seasonal influenza vaccination recruits few new T cells.

Concerning this clonotype: Its specificity is not known. The junction departs from the called germline gene at one end, perhaps through a read error.

Sequenced here: CD4+ T cells sorted from PBMCs, sampled 5 days after vaccination. This TCR derives from a man aged 45 to 65 who received an inactivated influenza vaccine. This chain connects TRBV20-1 to TRBJ2-1, with TRBD2 matching over 8 bases. The CDR3 reads CSARGPGLGRNEQFF. The DNA of the CDR3 is TGCAGTGCCAGAGGTCCGGGACTAGGGAGAAATGAGCAGTTCTTC.